This T cell receptor beta chain was obtained from a study of immune characterization of retroperitoneal liposarcoma. CDR1 SGHVS and CDR2 FQNEAQ come from the germline V gene. Trimming removed 3 bases at V and 8 bases at J, with 16 bases between. CDR3 length equals 15 residues. TCRdb analysed the PCR reads with MiXCR anew, one entry per CDR3 protein. Of around 19,000 distinct CDR3 sequences in the sample, 37% were seen once. This chain uses TRBV7-8 with TRBJ1-4, with D perhaps matching TRBD1 (6 bases). The sample consisted of blood. This clonotype was obtained from a male donor with retroperitoneal liposarcoma. CDR3 DNA sequence: TGTGCCAGCAGCTTCCAGACAGGCCAAGGGGAAAAACTGTTTTTT. Translating it yields CASSFQTGQGEKLFF.